What follows are 18 T cell receptor beta chains derived from one specimen sequenced in a study of Graves' ophthalmopathy and Graves' hyperthyroidism. RNA served as the template for amplifying TCR beta CDR3 regions. After a first-round RT-PCR with HTBI primers, a second-round multiplex PCR was run. MiXCR, run by TCRdb on the multiplex PCR reads, gives a single entry per CDR3 protein. Here the sample spans fewer than 650,000 distinct CDR3 sequences, about a fifth being singletons. Material for sequencing was peripheral blood. The receptors were sampled from a woman in her late teens or twenties with stable Graves' hyperthyroidism. Some clones in this sample may be carry-over from other donors' samples.

This clonotype has just a few counts. The chain links TRBV14 to TRBJ2-7; 9 bases fit TRBD1. The J segment lost 0 bases and the V segment lost 8 bases, leaving 2 bases of the junction unmatched. CDR3 length equals 13 residues. Germline V gives CDR1 SGHDN, CDR2 FVKESK. In nucleotides, the CDR3 is TGTGCCAGCGGGACAGGGAACTCCTACGAGCAGTACTTC. Its translation is CASGTGNSYEQYF.

This clonotype was seen a few times. The chain employs TRBV7-9 and TRBJ1-5; D unclear. Germline values: CDR1 SEHNR, CDR2 FQNEAQ (reference sequence). The ends were cut back, 6 bases at V and 5 bases at J, with 11 bases in the middle. The CDR3 length is 13 residues. The CDR3 sequence: CASSTHTDQPQHF. CDR3 bases: TGTGCCAGCAGTACCCACACGGATCAGCCCCAGCATTTT.

The CDR3 DNA sequence: TGTGCCACCAGTGATCGGGACCCCCCAAGTGGCTACACCTTC. Its protein product is CATSDRDPPSGYTF. This chain uses TRBV24-1 with TRBJ1-2, with D possibly matching TRBD1 (5 bases). Germline CDR1 KGHDR, CDR2 SFDVKD. The ends were cut back, 3 bases at V and 7 bases at J, with 14 bases in the middle. This CDR3 spans 14 amino acids.

There are a few counts of this clonotype. The rearrangement uses TRBV9 and TRBJ2-3, with 11 nucleotides matching TRBD2. CDR1 SGDLS and CDR2 YYNGEE come from the germline V gene. This CDR3 has 16 residues. V trimming: 3 bases; J trimming: 2 bases; junction bases outside the gene matches: 5. The CDR3 nucleotides read TGTGCCAGCAGCGCAAGACTAGCGGGGACCACAGATACGCAGTATTTT. Amino acids: CASSARLAGTTDTQYF.

This clonotype was found many times. The chain recombines TRBV6-5 with TRBJ2-7; D remains ambiguous. The CDR3 runs to 16 residues. Looked up from germline, CDR1 is MNHEY and CDR2 is SVGAGI. Trimming cost V 0 bases and J 0 bases, with 12 bases left between them. The CDR3 region has the DNA TGTGCCAGCAGTTACTCCGGACGACCGAGCTCCTACGAGCAGTACTTC. Translation: CASSYSGRPSSYEQYF.

This clonotype was detected many times. The rearrangement links TRBV20-1 to TRBJ2-7; D ambiguous. This CDR3 spans 15 amino acids. Germline V gene sequence: CDR1 DFQATT, CDR2 SNEGSKA (reference sequence). V was cut by 3 bases and J by 0 bases, with 15 bases left in between. The CDR3 is CSASSASFSSYEQYF. Here the CDR3 DNA reads TGCAGTGCTAGCTCGGCCAGCTTTAGCTCCTACGAGCAGTACTTC.

This clonotype occurred many times. The chain employs TRBV30 and TRBJ1-2; no definite D call. Germline lookup yields CDR1 GTSNPN and CDR2 SVGIG (reference sequence). CDR3 size: 10 residues. V shed 6 bases and J shed 4 bases, with 6 bases lying between them. As DNA, the CDR3 is TGTGCCTGCCGGACCTATGGCTACACCTTC. Translation gives CACRTYGYTF.

This clonotype occurred many times. V usage is TRBV24-1 and J usage is TRBJ1-5; no clear D gene. The CDR3 totals 12 residues. Trimming pared 4 bases from V and 9 bases from J, leaving 9 bases between. From germline, CDR1 is KGHDR and CDR2 SFDVKD. CDR3 DNA: TGTGCCACCAGTGAGGCCGAGTGGCCCCAGCATTTT. Amino acid sequence: CATSEAEWPQHF.

At least ten counts were recorded for this clonotype. V gene TRBV7-9 combines with J gene TRBJ2-5, with D perhaps TRBD2 (7 bases). Germline V lookup: CDR1 SEHNR, CDR2 FQNEAQ (reference sequence). The V end was cut by 5 bases, the J end by 5 bases, with 12 bases between. CDR3 length: 13 residues. The CDR3 nucleotides are TGTGCCAGCAGCCGGTCGGGGGGCGAGACCCAGTACTTC. Its translation is CASSRSGGETQYF.

Worth noting for this clonotype: A read error may be the cause here, since a much bigger clone is one base away. This chain links TRBV20-1 with TRBJ2-2; 12 nucleotides match TRBD2. The CDR3 runs 15 residues. Per germline, CDR1 DFQATT and CDR2 SNEGSKA (reference sequence). The CDR3 sequence: CSGLAGRSGTGELFF. The CDR3 DNA follows: TGCAGCGGACTAGCGGGAAGGTCGGGCACCGGGGAGCTGTTTTTT.

This clonotype was detected many times. This chain uses TRBV6-5 with TRBJ1-1; a possible D gene is TRBD1 (5 bases). The CDR3 is made up of 13 amino acids. Germline V gives CDR1 MNHEY, CDR2 SVGAGI. The V gene lost 4 bases and the J gene lost 10 bases, with 16 bases spanning the gap. CDR3 loop: CASSSRSHGGAFF. In DNA, the CDR3 is TGTGCCAGCAGTTCGAGAAGCCACGGGGGAGCTTTCTTT.

The rearrangement joins TRBV2 to TRBJ1-5; D might be TRBD1 (6 bases). V was trimmed by 2 bases and J by 4 bases, leaving 12 bases between them. This CDR3 has 15 amino acids. Germline CDR1 and CDR2: SNHLY and FYNNEI. In DNA form, the CDR3 reads TGTGCCAGCAGTGAATGGGGGGGCGAAAATCAGCCCCAGCATTTT. This translates into CASSEWGGENQPQHF.

This clonotype was observed at least ten times. The chain recombines TRBV11-2 with TRBJ2-2, with unresolved D. Between the trimmed V and J ends, which lost 0 bases and 3 bases, there was a span of 8 bases. The CDR3 has 15 residues. Germline CDR1 reads SGHAT; CDR2 reads FQNNGV. The CDR3 nucleotides read TGTGCCAGCAGCTTAGAGCCAGGATACACCGGGGAGCTGTTTTTT. Its translation is CASSLEPGYTGELFF.

Ten or more counts support this clonotype. The gene calls are TRBV6-1 and TRBJ2-5, with D possibly TRBD2 on 6 matching bases. The V and J ends lost 1 base and 2 bases respectively, with 11 bases between them. Germline V gives CDR1 MNHNS, CDR2 SASEGT. This CDR3 is 15 amino acids long. The CDR3 protein is CASSEVSGEQETQYF. The CDR3 DNA reads as TGTGCCAGCAGTGAAGTTTCGGGGGAACAAGAGACCCAGTACTTC.

This clonotype was counted once. The chain carries TRBV6-1 and TRBJ2-7, with 9 bases aligning to TRBD2. CDR1 and CDR2 (germline): MNHNS, SASEGT. The CDR3 runs to 15 residues. V lost 3 bases to trimming and J lost 5 bases; unmatched junction nucleotides: 8. In nucleotides, the CDR3 is TGTGCCAGCAGTGATAGGGCTAGCGGGGAACACGAGCAGTACTTC. Translating it yields CASSDRASGEHEQYF.

Many counts were recorded for this clonotype. This chain links TRBV2 with TRBJ1-5, with D tentatively TRBD1 (6 bases). Per the germline V gene, CDR1 is SNHLY and CDR2 is FYNNEI. V lost 6 bases and J 6 bases, leaving 15 bases between the germline ends. This CDR3 has 14 amino acids. The CDR3 DNA sequence: TGTGCCAGCAGGGTACAGGGAAGGGGTCAGCCCCAGCATTTT. Translation gives CASRVQGRGQPQHF.

The V gene is TRBV4-1, the J gene TRBJ2-4, with a possible D match to TRBD2 (5 bases). Germline V gene lookup returns CDR1 MGHRA and CDR2 YSYEKL. The CDR3 totals 15 residues. The V gene lost 5 bases and the J gene lost 7 bases, with 18 bases spanning the gap. For the CDR3, the DNA is TGCGCCAGCAGCTTTCTGGCACTAGAGGGCAACATTCAGTACTTC. Translation gives CASSFLALEGNIQYF.

The V gene is TRBV2, the J gene TRBJ2-7; D not certain. Trimming took off 3 bases at V and 6 bases at J, with 12 bases between the two ends. The germline CDR1 and CDR2 sequences are SNHLY and FYNNEI. This CDR3 has 13 residues. The CDR3 DNA is TGTGCCAGCAGTGACAGATTAGCTGCCGAGCAGTACTTC. It yields the protein CASSDRLAAEQYF. Full variable domain (remainder filled in from reference TRBV2 and TRBJ2-7): EPEVTQTPSHQVTQMGQEVILRCVPISNHLYFYWYRQILGQKVEFLVSFYNNEISEKSEIFDDQFSVERPDGSNFTLKIRSTKLEDSAMYFCASSDRLAAEQYFGPGTRLTVT.